The present entry profiles one T cell receptor beta chain with its context. The source of the sample is a study of T cell changes during pregnancy in multiple sclerosis. The CDR3 is made up of 15 amino acids. Trimming pared 5 bases from V and 7 bases from J, leaving 21 bases between. The germline CDR1 and CDR2 sequences are MDHEN and SYDVKM. The protocol was immunoSEQ multiplex PCR, while the TCRdb copy is restricted to in-frame clones and leaves out a portion. The repertoire holds about 89,000 clones, around 94% seen once, with 1.5% to 2% in the top ten. This receptor was identified in a female donor in good health, enrolled as a control in a pregnancy study. The sequencing here drew on peripheral blood, taken after pregnancy. The rearrangement links TRBV28 to TRBJ2-7, with D possibly TRBD1 on 6 matching bases. The CDR3 region is CASSPSGDQLGEQYF. In DNA form, the CDR3 reads TGTGCCAGCAGTCCCTCAGGGGACCAGCTGGGAGAGCAGTACTTC.